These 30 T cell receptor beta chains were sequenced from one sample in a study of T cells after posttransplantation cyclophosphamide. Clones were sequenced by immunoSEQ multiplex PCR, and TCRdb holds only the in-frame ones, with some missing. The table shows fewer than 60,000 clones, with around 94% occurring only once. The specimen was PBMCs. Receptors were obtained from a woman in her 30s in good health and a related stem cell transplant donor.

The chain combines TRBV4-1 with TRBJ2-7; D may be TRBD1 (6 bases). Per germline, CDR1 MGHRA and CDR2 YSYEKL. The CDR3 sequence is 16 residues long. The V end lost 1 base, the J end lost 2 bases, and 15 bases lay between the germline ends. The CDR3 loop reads CASSQGPGTSTYEQYF. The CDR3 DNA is TGCGCCAGCAGCCAAGGTCCCGGGACAAGCACCTACGAGCAGTACTTC.

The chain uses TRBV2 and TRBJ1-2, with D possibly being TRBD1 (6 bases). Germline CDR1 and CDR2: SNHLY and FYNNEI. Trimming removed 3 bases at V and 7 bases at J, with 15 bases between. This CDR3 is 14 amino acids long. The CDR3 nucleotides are TGTGCCAGCAGTGACACACGGGGGGCCATTGGCTACACCTTC. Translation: CASSDTRGAIGYTF.

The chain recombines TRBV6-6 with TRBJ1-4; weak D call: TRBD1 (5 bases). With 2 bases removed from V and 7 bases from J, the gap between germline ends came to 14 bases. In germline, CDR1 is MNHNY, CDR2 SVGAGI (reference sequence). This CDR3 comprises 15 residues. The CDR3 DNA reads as TGTGCCAGCAGTTACCCCGAGCGGGGGGGTGAAAAACTGTTTTTT. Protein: CASSYPERGGEKLFF.

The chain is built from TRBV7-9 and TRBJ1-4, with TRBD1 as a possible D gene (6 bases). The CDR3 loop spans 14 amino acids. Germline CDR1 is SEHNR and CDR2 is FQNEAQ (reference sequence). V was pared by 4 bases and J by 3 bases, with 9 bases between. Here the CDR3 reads CASSSGTPNEKLFF. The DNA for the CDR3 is TGTGCCAGCAGCTCCGGGACACCTAATGAAAAACTGTTTTTT.

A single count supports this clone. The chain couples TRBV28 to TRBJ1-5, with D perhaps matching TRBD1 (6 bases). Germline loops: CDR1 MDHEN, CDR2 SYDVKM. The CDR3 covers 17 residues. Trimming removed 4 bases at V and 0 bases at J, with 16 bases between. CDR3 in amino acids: CASSSRQAKYSNQPQHF. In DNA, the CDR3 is TGTGCCAGCAGTTCACGACAGGCCAAATATAGCAATCAGCCCCAGCATTTT.

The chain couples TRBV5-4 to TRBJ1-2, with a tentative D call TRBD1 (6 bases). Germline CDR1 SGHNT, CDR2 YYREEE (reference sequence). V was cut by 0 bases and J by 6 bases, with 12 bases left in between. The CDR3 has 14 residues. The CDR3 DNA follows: TGTGCCAGCAGCTTGGATCAGGGGATGGATGGCTACACCTTC. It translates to CASSLDQGMDGYTF.

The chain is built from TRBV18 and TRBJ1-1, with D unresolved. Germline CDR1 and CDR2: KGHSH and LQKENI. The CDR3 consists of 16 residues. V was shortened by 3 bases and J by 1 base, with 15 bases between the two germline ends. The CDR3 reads CASSPRRLSGNTEAFF. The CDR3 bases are TGTGCCAGCTCACCCCGCAGACTCTCGGGGAACACTGAAGCTTTCTTT.

DNA for the CDR3: TGTGCCAGCAGCTTGGCGGGCCTAGCGGGGGACCAAGAGACCCAGTACTTC. It specifies CASSLAGLAGDQETQYF. V and J are TRBV5-4 and TRBJ2-5; 10 nucleotides line up with TRBD2. Trimming took 0 bases from V and 0 from J; bases not matched to a gene: 5. Germline loops: CDR1 SGHNT, CDR2 YYREEE (reference sequence). The CDR3 is 17 amino acids.

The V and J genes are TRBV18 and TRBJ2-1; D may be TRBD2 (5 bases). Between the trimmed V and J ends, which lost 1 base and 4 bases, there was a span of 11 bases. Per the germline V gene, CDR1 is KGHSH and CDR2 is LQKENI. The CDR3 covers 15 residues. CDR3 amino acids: CASSPQVSGYNEQFF. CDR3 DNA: TGTGCCAGCTCACCACAGGTCTCGGGGTACAATGAGCAGTTCTTC.

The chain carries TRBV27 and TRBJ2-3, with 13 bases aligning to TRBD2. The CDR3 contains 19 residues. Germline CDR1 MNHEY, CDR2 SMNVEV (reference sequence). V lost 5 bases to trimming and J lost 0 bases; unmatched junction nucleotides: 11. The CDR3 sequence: CASSLRGLAGFTSTDTQYF. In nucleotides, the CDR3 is TGTGCCAGCAGTCTGAGGGGACTAGCGGGGTTTACGAGCACAGATACGCAGTATTTT.

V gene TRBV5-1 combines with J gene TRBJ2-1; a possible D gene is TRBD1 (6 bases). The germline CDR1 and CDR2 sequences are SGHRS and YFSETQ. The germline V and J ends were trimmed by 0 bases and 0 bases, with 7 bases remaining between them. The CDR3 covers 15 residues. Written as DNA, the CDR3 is TGCGCCAGCAGCTTGGCGGGACACTCCTACAATGAGCAGTTCTTC. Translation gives CASSLAGHSYNEQFF.

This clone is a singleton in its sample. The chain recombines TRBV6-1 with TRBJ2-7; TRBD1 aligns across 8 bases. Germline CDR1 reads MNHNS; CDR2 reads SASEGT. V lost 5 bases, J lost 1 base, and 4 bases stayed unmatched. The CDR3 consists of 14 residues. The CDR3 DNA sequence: TGTGCCAGCAGTAGTAACAGGGGGTCCTACGAGCAGTACTTC. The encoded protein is CASSSNRGSYEQYF.

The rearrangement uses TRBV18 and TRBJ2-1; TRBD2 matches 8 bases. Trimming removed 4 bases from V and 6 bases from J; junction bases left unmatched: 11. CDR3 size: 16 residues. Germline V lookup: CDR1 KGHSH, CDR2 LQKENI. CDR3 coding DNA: TGTGCCAGCTCACGCCCGGGACTAGAGTTGGTCAATGAGCAGTTCTTC. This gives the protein CASSRPGLELVNEQFF.

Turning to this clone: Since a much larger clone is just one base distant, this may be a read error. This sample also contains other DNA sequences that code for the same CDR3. CDR3 region: CASSHSATGESYEQYF. DNA for the CDR3: TGCGCCAGCAGCCACTCGGCGACGGGGGAGTCCTACGAGCAGTACTTC. The J gene is TRBJ2-7, the V gene TRBV4-3, with D maybe TRBD2 (6 bases). From germline, CDR1 is LGHNA and CDR2 YSLEER. Trimming shortened V by 3 bases and J by 1 base, and 16 bases separated the two germline ends. This CDR3 comprises 16 residues.

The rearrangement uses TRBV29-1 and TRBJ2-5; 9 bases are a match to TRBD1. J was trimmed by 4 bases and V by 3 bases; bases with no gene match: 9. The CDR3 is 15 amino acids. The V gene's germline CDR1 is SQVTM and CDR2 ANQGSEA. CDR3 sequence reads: CSVEGDREGRETQYF. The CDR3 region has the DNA TGCAGCGTTGAGGGGGACAGGGAGGGGAGAGAGACCCAGTACTTC.

This chain's CDR3 is CASSPLALDHGTNYGYTF. The CDR3 bases are TGTGCCAGCAGCCCCCTCGCTCTAGACCACGGGACTAACTATGGCTACACCTTC. The gene calls are TRBV5-6 and TRBJ1-2; D is unresolved. The CDR3 spans 18 residues. Trimming took off 4 bases at V and 0 bases at J, with 22 bases between the two ends. CDR1 SGHDT and CDR2 YYEEEE come from the germline V gene.

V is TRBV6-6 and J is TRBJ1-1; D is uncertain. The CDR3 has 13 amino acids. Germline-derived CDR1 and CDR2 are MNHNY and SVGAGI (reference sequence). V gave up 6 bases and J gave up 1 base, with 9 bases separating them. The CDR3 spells CASSETKNTEAFF. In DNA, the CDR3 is TGTGCCAGCAGCGAGACTAAGAACACTGAAGCTTTCTTT.

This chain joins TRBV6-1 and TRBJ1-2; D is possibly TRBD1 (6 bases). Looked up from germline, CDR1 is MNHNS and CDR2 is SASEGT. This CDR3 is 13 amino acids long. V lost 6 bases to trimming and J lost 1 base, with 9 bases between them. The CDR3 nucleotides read TGTGCCAGCAGAACAGGGAATAACTATGGCTACACCTTC. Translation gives CASRTGNNYGYTF.

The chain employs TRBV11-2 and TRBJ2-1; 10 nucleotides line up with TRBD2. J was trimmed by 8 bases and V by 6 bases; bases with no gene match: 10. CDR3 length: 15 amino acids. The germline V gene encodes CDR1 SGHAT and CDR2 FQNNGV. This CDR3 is CASRLSGGAGYEQFF. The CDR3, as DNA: TGTGCCAGCAGACTAAGCGGGGGGGCCGGCTATGAGCAGTTCTTC.

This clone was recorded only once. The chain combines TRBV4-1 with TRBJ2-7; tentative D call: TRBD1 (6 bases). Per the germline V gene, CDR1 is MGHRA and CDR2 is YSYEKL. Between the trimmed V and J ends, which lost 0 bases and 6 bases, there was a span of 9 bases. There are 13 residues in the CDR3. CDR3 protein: CASSQDIRGEQYF. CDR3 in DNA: TGCGCCAGCAGCCAAGATATCAGGGGCGAGCAGTACTTC.

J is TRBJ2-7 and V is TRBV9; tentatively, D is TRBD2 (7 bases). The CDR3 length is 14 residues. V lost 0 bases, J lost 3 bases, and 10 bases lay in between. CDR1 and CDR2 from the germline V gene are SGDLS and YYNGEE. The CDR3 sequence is CASSVGGGVYEQYF. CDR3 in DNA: TGTGCCAGCAGCGTAGGAGGGGGGGTCTACGAGCAGTACTTC.

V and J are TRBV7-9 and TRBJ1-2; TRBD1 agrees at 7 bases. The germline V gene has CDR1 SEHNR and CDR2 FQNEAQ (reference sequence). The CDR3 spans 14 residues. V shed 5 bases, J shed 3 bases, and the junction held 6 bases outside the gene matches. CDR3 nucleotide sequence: TGTGCCAGCAGCATGGGACAGAGGGACTATGGCTACACCTTC. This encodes CASSMGQRDYGYTF.

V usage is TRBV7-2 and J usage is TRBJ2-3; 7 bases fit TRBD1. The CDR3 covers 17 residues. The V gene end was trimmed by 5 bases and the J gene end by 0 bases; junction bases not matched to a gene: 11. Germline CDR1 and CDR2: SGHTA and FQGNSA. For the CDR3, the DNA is TGTGCCAGCAGCGTCCGACAGGGAACAGCAAGCACAGATACGCAGTATTTT. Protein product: CASSVRQGTASTDTQYF. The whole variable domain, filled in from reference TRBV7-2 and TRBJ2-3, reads GAGVSQSPSNKVTEKGKDVELRCDPISGHTALYWYRQSLGQGLEFLIYFQGNSAPDKSGLPSDRFSAERTGGSVSTLTIQRTQQEDSAVYLCASSVRQGTASTDTQYFGPGTRLTVL.

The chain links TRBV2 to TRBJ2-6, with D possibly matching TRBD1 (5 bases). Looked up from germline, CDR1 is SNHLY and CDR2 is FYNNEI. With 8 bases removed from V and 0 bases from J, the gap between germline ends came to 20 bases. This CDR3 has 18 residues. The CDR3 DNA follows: TGTGCCAGCTCCCCTACAGGTTTGGGAAGCTCTGGGGCCAACGTCCTGACTTTC. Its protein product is CASSPTGLGSSGANVLTF.

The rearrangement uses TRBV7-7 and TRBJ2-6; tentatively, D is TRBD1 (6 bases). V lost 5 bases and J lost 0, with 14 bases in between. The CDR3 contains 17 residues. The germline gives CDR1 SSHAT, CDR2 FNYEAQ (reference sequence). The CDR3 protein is CASSPGHGNSGANVLTF. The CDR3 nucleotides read TGTGCCAGCAGCCCGGGACATGGGAACTCTGGGGCCAACGTCCTGACTTTC.

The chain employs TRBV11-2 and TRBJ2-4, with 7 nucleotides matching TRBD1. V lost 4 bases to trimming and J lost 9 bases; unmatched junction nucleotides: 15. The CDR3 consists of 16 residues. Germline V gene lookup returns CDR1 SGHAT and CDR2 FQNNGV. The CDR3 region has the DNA TGTGCCAGCAGCTCCTATGGACAGGCGTCGGTGAGCATTCAGTACTTC. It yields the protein CASSSYGQASVSIQYF.

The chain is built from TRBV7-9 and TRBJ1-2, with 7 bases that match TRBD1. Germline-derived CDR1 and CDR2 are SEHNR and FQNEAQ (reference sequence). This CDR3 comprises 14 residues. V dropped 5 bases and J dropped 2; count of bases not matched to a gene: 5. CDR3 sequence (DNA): TGTGCCAGCAGCCAACGGACAGGAAACTATGGCTACACCTTC. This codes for CASSQRTGNYGYTF.

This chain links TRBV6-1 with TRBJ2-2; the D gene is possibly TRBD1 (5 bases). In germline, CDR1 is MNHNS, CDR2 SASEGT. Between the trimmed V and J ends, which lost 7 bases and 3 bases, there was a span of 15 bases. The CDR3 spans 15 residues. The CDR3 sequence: CASTGMVGDTGELFF. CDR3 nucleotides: TGTGCCAGCACAGGGATGGTCGGCGACACCGGGGAGCTGTTTTTT.

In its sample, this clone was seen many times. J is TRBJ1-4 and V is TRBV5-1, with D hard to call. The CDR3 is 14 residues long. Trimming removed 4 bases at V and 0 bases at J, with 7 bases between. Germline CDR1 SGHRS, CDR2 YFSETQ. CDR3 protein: CASSQVATNEKLFF. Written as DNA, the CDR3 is TGCGCCAGCAGCCAGGTTGCAACTAATGAAAAACTGTTTTTT.

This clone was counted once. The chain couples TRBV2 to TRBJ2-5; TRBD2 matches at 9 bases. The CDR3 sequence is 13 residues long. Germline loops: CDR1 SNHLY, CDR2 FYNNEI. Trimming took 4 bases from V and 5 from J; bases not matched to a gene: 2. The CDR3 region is CASSVGLAETQYF. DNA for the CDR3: TGTGCCAGCAGTGTCGGACTAGCGGAGACCCAGTACTTC.